This T cell receptor beta chain comes out of a study of cytomegalovirus exposure and HLA in healthy donors. Overall study results and limits: Earlier analysis yielded a pattern in which most TCR beta V segments were productive about 87% or about 30% of the time.

Primers: 60 Vbeta forward and 13 Jbeta reverse. Here immunoSEQ multiplex PCR was the method, and the copy in TCRdb shows in-frame clones only, minus some. The profile shows 180,000 or so clones, 80% of them singletons. In regard to this clone: As yet, its antigen is unknown.

From germline, CDR1 is SNHLY and CDR2 FYNNEI. V lost 7 bases and J 1 base, leaving 8 bases between the germline ends. CDR3 length: 13 residues. The source is a girl aged 5-17 years in good health and CMV-seropositive. This sequence joins TRBV2 and TRBJ2-1; no definite D call. Sequencing was performed on PBMCs. The CDR3 reads CASIETSYNEQFF. Written as DNA, the CDR3 is TGTGCCAGCATCGAGACTTCCTACAATGAGCAGTTCTTC.